This T cell receptor beta chain was sequenced during a study of OX40 agonist ivuxolimab in advanced cancers. Study-wide context: Patients were under 90% male with ages roughly 20 to 90, mean roughly 55.

The data were produced by immunoSEQ multiplex PCR, yet TCRdb's version contains in-frame clones alone and is incomplete. The table shows 15,000 or so clones, with roughly 82% occurring only once. Germline V gene lookup returns CDR1 SGHDT and CDR2 YYEEEE. J gave up 11 bases and V 5 bases, and 7 bases lay outside the gene matches. CDR3 length: 12 residues. Sequences were derived from CD4+ or CD8+ T cells sorted from blood, sampled in a trial of the OX40 agonist ivuxolimab. This receptor was taken from an adult with an advanced solid tumor such as melanoma, head and neck, liver or kidney cancer. The chain joins TRBV5-6 to TRBJ2-7, with 10 bases lining up with TRBD1. This CDR3 reads CASRFGTGVEYF. The CDR3 DNA reads TGTGCCAGCAGATTTGGGACAGGGGTGGAGTACTTC.